These 20 T cell receptor beta chains originate from one sample sequenced in a study of blood T cell repertoires in COVID-19. This table comes from immunoSEQ multiplex PCR, and its TCRdb copy is limited to in-frame clones, with some not included. The data hold fewer than 300,000 clones, with around nine tenths observed a single time. The sample taken for sequencing was PBMCs or T cells enriched from blood (not recorded which). These receptors were collected from a young woman who had recovered from COVID-19.

This chain joins TRBV27 and TRBJ2-7; 10 bases map to TRBD2. Trimming removed 2 bases from V and 3 bases from J; junction bases left unmatched: 10. The germline V gene has CDR1 MNHEY and CDR2 SMNVEV (reference sequence). This CDR3 spans 17 amino acids. DNA for the CDR3: TGTGCCAGCAGTTTAATGGCGCGGACTAGCGGTAGCTACGAGCAGTACTTC. As protein: CASSLMARTSGSYEQYF.

The count of this clone is one. The chain links TRBV7-9 to TRBJ2-3; 10 nucleotides agree with TRBD2. V lost 4 bases and J lost 6; bases outside the gene matches: 13. Germline CDR1 and CDR2: SEHNR and FQNEAQ (reference sequence). This CDR3 has 17 amino acids. The DNA of the CDR3 is TGTGCCAGCAGCTCAGGGGCAGCGGGAGGGCCAAGTGATACGCAGTATTTT. As protein: CASSSGAAGGPSDTQYF. Complete variable domain (other parts from reference TRBV7-9 and TRBJ2-3): DTGVSQNPRHKITKRGQNVTFRCDPISEHNRLYWYRQTLGQGPEFLTYFQNEAQLEKSRLLSDRFSAERPKGSFSTLEIQRTEQGDSAMYLCASSSGAAGGPSDTQYFGPGTRLTVL.

The chain joins TRBV5-5 to TRBJ1-5; possibly TRBD1 for D (6 bases). The V gene's germline CDR1 is SGHKS and CDR2 YYEKEE (reference sequence). Trimming left V 4 bases short and J 3 bases short, with 8 bases between. The CDR3 runs to 13 residues. The CDR3: CASSRTVNQPQHF. CDR3 nucleotides: TGTGCCAGCAGCAGGACAGTCAATCAGCCCCAGCATTTT.

The genes are TRBV14 and TRBJ1-4, with a tentative D call TRBD1 (5 bases). CDR3 length: 14 amino acids. Germline CDR1 is SGHDN and CDR2 is FVKESK. The ends were cut back, 5 bases at V and 3 bases at J, with 10 bases in the middle. CDR3 nucleotide sequence: TGTGCCAGCAGCTGGGGCAGGGCTAATGAAAAACTGTTTTTT. Translation gives CASSWGRANEKLFF.

V and J are TRBV2 and TRBJ1-1, with 8 bases matching TRBD1. Germline assignment: CDR1 SNHLY and CDR2 FYNNEI. The CDR3 runs to 14 residues. Losses at the gene ends were 4 bases for V and 0 bases for J; bases not matched to a gene: 1. CDR3 bases: TGTGCCAGCAGTGGGGACAGGTTGAACACTGAAGCTTTCTTT. It is translated as CASSGDRLNTEAFF.

J is TRBJ1-1 and V is TRBV4-1; TRBD1 aligns across 8 bases. CDR1 and CDR2 (germline): MGHRA, YSYEKL. The junction had 4 bases not matched to a gene; V was cut back by 1 base and J by 0 bases. CDR3 size: 16 residues. CDR3 sequence: CASSQVGTGMNTEAFF. For the CDR3, the DNA is TGCGCCAGCAGCCAAGTGGGGACAGGCATGAACACTGAAGCTTTCTTT.

The CDR3 bases are TGTGCCAGCAGCCGAATCAGGGATTTAGAGACCCAGTACTTC. This translates into CASSRIRDLETQYF. The genes are TRBV7-9 and TRBJ2-5; maybe TRBD1 (5 bases). The CDR3 has 14 amino acids. V lost 5 bases to trimming and J lost 4 bases, with 14 bases between them. Germline loops: CDR1 SEHNR, CDR2 FQNEAQ (reference sequence).

This clone was counted a few times. CDR3 residues: CASSETYRGRSPLHF. The CDR3 DNA reads as TGTGCCAGCTCAGAAACGTATAGGGGTCGTTCACCCCTCCACTTT. J is TRBJ1-6 and V is TRBV18; D is perhaps TRBD1 (5 bases). This CDR3 has 15 amino acids. V was trimmed by 5 bases and J by 9 bases, leaving 17 bases between them. Germline assignment: CDR1 KGHSH and CDR2 LQKENI.

The V gene is TRBV20-1, the J gene TRBJ2-7; 12 bases align to TRBD2. Looked up from germline, CDR1 is DFQATT and CDR2 is SNEGSKA (reference sequence). V trimming: 3 bases; J trimming: 6 bases; junction bases outside the gene matches: 12. This CDR3 region has 16 residues. In nucleotides, the CDR3 is TGCAGTGCTAGTCCCTCTAGCGGGAGGGCCATTGGCGAGCAGTACTTC. It encodes CSASPSSGRAIGEQYF.

This sequence joins TRBV7-9 and TRBJ2-7, with D possibly matching TRBD2 (5 bases). CDR1 SEHNR and CDR2 FQNEAQ come from the germline V gene (reference sequence). CDR3 length: 16 residues. The V end was cut by 4 bases, the J end by 4 bases, with 20 bases between. For the CDR3, the DNA is TGTGCCAGCAGCTCCAACGTGGAGGTCCGGCAATACGAGCAGTACTTC. This gives the protein CASSSNVEVRQYEQYF.

The chain joins TRBV7-3 to TRBJ2-5, with 7 bases matching TRBD1. V lost 2 bases and J lost 1; bases outside the gene matches: 4. CDR3 size: 15 residues. Germline assignment: CDR1 SGHTA and CDR2 FQGTGA. In DNA, the CDR3 is TGTGCCAGCAGCTTACTGGGACAGTCCCAAGAGACCCAGTACTTC. Its translation is CASSLLGQSQETQYF.

This clone came up once. The chain recombines TRBV5-1 with TRBJ1-1; D may be TRBD1 (5 bases). The germline gives CDR1 SGHRS, CDR2 YFSETQ. V gave up 4 bases and J gave up 2 bases, with 12 bases separating them. This CDR3 region has 14 residues. The CDR3 DNA follows: TGCGCCAGCAGCATGTCGACAGTCAACACTGAAGCTTTCTTT. As protein: CASSMSTVNTEAFF.

This chain joins TRBV7-9 and TRBJ1-4, with a possible D match to TRBD1 (6 bases). The germline V gene has CDR1 SEHNR and CDR2 FQNEAQ (reference sequence). V dropped 11 bases and J dropped 6 bases, with 19 bases sitting between them. This CDR3 region has 14 residues. CDR3 protein: CAGNREPSDEKLFF. CDR3 DNA sequence: TGTGCCGGAAACAGGGAACCTTCTGATGAAAAACTGTTTTTT.

The chain couples TRBV29-1 to TRBJ2-3, with 7 bases matching TRBD2. CDR3 length equals 14 residues. The germline V gene encodes CDR1 SQVTM and CDR2 ANQGSEA. After removal of 8 bases from V and 2 bases from J, the junction contained 10 bases not matched to a gene. Here the CDR3 DNA reads TGCAGCACCAGGAAAGCGGGGACCACAGATACGCAGTATTTT. Translated: CSTRKAGTTDTQYF.

The gene calls are TRBV29-1 and TRBJ2-3; 8 nucleotides line up with TRBD1. After removal of 4 bases from V and 2 bases from J, the junction contained 8 bases not matched to a gene. The germline CDR1 and CDR2 sequences are SQVTM and ANQGSEA. The CDR3 spans 15 residues. This chain's CDR3 is CSVAVGTGITDTQYF. The CDR3 region has the DNA TGCAGCGTTGCGGTAGGGACAGGCATCACAGATACGCAGTATTTT.

This sequence joins TRBV11-2 and TRBJ1-2; TRBD1 aligns across 10 bases. This CDR3 has 16 amino acids. From germline, CDR1 is SGHAT and CDR2 FQNNGV. V gave up 1 base and J gave up 2 bases; unmatched junction bases: 4. CDR3: CASSLAPGQGNYGYTF. As DNA, the CDR3 is TGTGCCAGCAGCTTAGCCCCGGGACAGGGGAACTATGGCTACACCTTC.

The rearrangement uses TRBV28 and TRBJ1-6; D call uncertain. This CDR3 region has 14 residues. Germline V gene data show CDR1 as MDHEN and CDR2 as SYDVKM. V dropped 3 bases and J dropped 4 bases, with 7 bases sitting between them. CDR3 region: CASSFGSYNSPLHF. The CDR3 DNA reads as TGTGCCAGCAGTTTTGGGAGTTATAATTCACCCCTCCACTTT.

This clone has a single count. The V call is TRBV2, the J call TRBJ2-2; 9 nucleotides match TRBD2. CDR3 size: 15 residues. The ends lost 7 bases at V and 3 bases at J; junction bases unmatched: 6. Germline V lookup: CDR1 SNHLY, CDR2 FYNNEI. The CDR3 sequence is CASKASGIDTGELFF. The CDR3 DNA sequence: TGTGCCAGCAAGGCTAGCGGGATAGACACCGGGGAGCTGTTTTTT.

The rearrangement joins TRBV9 to TRBJ2-7; 8 bases are a match to TRBD2. V shed 5 bases, J shed 5 bases, and the junction held 12 bases outside the gene matches. The CDR3 extends over 15 amino acids. CDR1 and CDR2 from the germline V gene are SGDLS and YYNGEE. The CDR3 DNA reads TGTGCCAGCAGTACTTCTCCGGGAGGGGAGGACGAGCAGTACTTC. This sequence encodes CASSTSPGGEDEQYF. Full variable domain (remainder filled in from reference TRBV9 and TRBJ2-7): DSGVTQTPKHLITATGQRVTLRCSPRSGDLSVYWYQQSLDQGLQFLIQYYNGEERAKGNILERFSAQQFPDLHSELNLSSLELGDSALYFCASSTSPGGEDEQYFGPGTRLTVT.

V gene TRBV19 combines with J gene TRBJ2-5; 8 positions match TRBD1. The ends lost 1 base at V and 2 bases at J; junction bases unmatched: 12. CDR3 length: 18 residues. CDR1 is LNHDA and CDR2 is SQIVND in the germline V gene (reference sequence). The CDR3 protein is CASSIGPKTGTGQETQYF. CDR3 in DNA: TGTGCCAGTAGTATAGGTCCTAAAACCGGGACAGGACAAGAGACCCAGTACTTC.